This passage covers 2 T cell receptor beta chains from one sample sequenced in a study of shared clonotypes between healthy human individuals. Generated by immunoSEQ multiplex PCR, the TCRdb table keeps only in-frame clones and is missing some. This table has some 700,000 clones, less than 95% appearing once. Sequencing was carried out using memory CD8+ T cells from PBMCs. Subset given: CD45RO+ cells pooled with CCR7-negative TemRA cells. Receptors were obtained from a man in his late teens or twenties in good health. Some clones in this sample may be carry-over from other donors' samples.

The chain employs TRBV6-1 and TRBJ2-7, with D uncertain. V was clipped by 3 bases and J by 0 bases, with 12 bases between them. Germline CDR1 is MNHNS and CDR2 is SASEGT. The CDR3 contains 15 residues. CDR3 loop: CASSDTWFSSYEQYF. The CDR3 coding sequence is TGTGCCAGCAGTGATACTTGGTTTAGCTCCTACGAGCAGTACTTC.

The genes are TRBV27 and TRBJ1-2, with 7 bases identical to TRBD1. This CDR3 region has 14 residues. With V trimmed by 6 bases and J by 3 bases, 7 bases remained unmatched. The germline V gene encodes CDR1 MNHEY and CDR2 SMNVEV (reference sequence). The CDR3 nucleotides read TGTGCCAGCAGGACGACAGGGACTCACTATGGCTACACCTTC. Translating gives CASRTTGTHYGYTF.